Listed below are T cell receptor beta chains from one sample, sequenced in a study of blood T cell repertoires in COVID-19. Libraries were prepared by immunoSEQ multiplex PCR; TCRdb keeps only in-frame clonotypes and omits some of them. This sample has around 100,000 clones, with about 80% found just once. The sequencing sample was made of peripheral blood. Receptors were obtained from a human donor in a cohort sampled during active or convalescent COVID-19. Each CDR3 is given with its conserved first and last residue.

V	CDR3
TRBV5-1	CASSLAPRGDKNIQYF
TRBV7-9	CASSQGQDGTDTQYF
TRBV7-2	CASSLGMPNEKLFF
TRBV20-1	CSASNTPRGFNNEQFF
TRBV19	CASSPSTGSEQYF
TRBV7-2	CASSPMTGSTGELFF
TRBV18	CASSPRTGVSYEQYF
TRBV9	CASSVYGDTNEKLFF
TRBV6-5	CAASWTGENQPQHF
TRBV6-5	CASSSSYLDEQFF
TRBV5-4	CASSLMSYEQYF
TRBV24-1	CATAPLGGGRTDTQYF
TRBV24-1	CATSDLKAGSDTQYF
TRBV12-3/TRBV12-4	CASSFRRANEQFF
TRBV2	CASSPPQGANYGYTF
TRBV11-3	CASSSQNNEQFF
TRBV13	CASSLYSTAYGYTF
TRBV10-1	CASSYYRDLYNSPLHF
TRBV12-3/TRBV12-4	CASSLPPYAQHF
TRBV28	CASSKGREDNNEQFF
TRBV27	CASSLGGPPYF
TRBV5-6	CASSIRLGGNEQFF
TRBV19	CASSTSLVVNTEAFF
TRBV2	CASSVRGHSYEQYF
TRBV9	CASSVGQGGEKLFF
TRBV28	CASIGGSGFPQHF